What follows is one TCR beta chain and its context. Its antigen is not yet known. The sample holds no much larger clone one base away, and base qualities are not on file. The CDR3 contains 16 residues, cysteine and phenylalanine counted. Here the CDR3 DNA is all that survives: 48 bases in frame from base 1. CDR1 MNHNY and CDR2 SVGAGI were looked up in the germline V gene (reference sequence). V trim: 0 bases; J trim: 1 base; unmatched bases: 3. The sample originates from a study of blood T cell repertoires in COVID-19 (dated by TCRdb to the early 2020s). The study in broad terms: The collaborator samples originated in the United States, Italy and Spain and spanned the acute and convalescent phases of COVID-19. The prospective study material was composed of cDNA or gDNA derived from T cells, B-cell-depleted T cells, or PBMCs. Subjects who had been exposed to COVID-19, were actively infected with it, or had recovered from it provided the deeply sampled blood TCRbeta repertoires that made up the dataset. The repertoires were released in a freely available public database meant as a resource for research on the immune response to SARS-CoV-2. The samples were drawn from two sources: the first 160 participants of the ongoing ImmuneRACE study, and 1,254 subjects contributed by 6 global collaborators. The sample metadata nearly always contained a de-identified subject ID, COVID-19 status, age in years and sex. Where available, HLA class I and class II types were taken from metadata supplied by the sample provider and were not determined by assay-based typing.

Results the study describes overall, beyond this receptor: The quantity of clinical and demographic metadata differed by source and by participant and was supplied without curation.

Each collaborating institution followed its own protocols to collect whole blood in K2EDTA tubes. Collaborator samples were shipped for TCRbeta analysis as frozen whole blood, isolated PBMCs, or DNA extracted from either sample type. The immunoSEQ Assay, a bias-controlled multiplex PCR, was used to amplify TCRbeta CDR3 regions from genomic DNA. For the original study's pipeline: The number of nucleated cells in each sample was estimated by amplification of reference gene primers within the assay. To quantify the absolute abundance of each unique TCRbeta CDR3 rearrangement, sequence reads were collapsed and filtered. For each sample, productive Simpson clonality was calculated by taking the square root of Simpson's diversity index across productive rearrangements. TCRdb retrieved this table from immuneACCESS and kept in-frame rearrangements only. Not all clones are present; in checked studies, unresolved V genes account for under half, and no reason is known for the remainder. The V and J calls and clone size were taken over from that table, and D and trimming were inferred from the DNA. The sample contains 70,000 to 85,000 clones, around 80% of them found a single time. The ten largest clones add up to roughly 36% of the sample.

The source material was peripheral blood. This clonotype was obtained from an elderly man with active or convalescent COVID-19. Rearrangement joined TRBV6-6 to TRBJ2-7, and TRBD1 matches 10 of the central bases. In nucleotides, the sequence is TGTGCCAGCAGTTACTCCGGGACAGGGGTATCCTACGAGCAGTACTTC. Its protein reads: CASSYSGTGVSYEQYF.